The source of this T cell receptor beta chain is a study of T cells in Graves' hyperthyroidism and ophthalmopathy (dated by TCRdb to between 2018 and 2020). Study-wide context: Peripheral blood was sampled at the time of initial diagnosis, prior to any treatment. After blood sampling, hyperthyroidism patients were treated with methimazole at a starting dose of 30 mg daily, and ophthalmopathy patients were treated with high-dose intravenous methylprednisolone. TCR Vbeta CDR3 sequencing of 135 peripheral blood samples (more than 40 ophthalmopathy, 75 hyperthyroidism and roughly 17 progressor patients) is reported in the paper. To identify distinguishing TCR V-J signatures, a discovery cohort of around 100 patients was used, comprising 40 to 45 with Graves' ophthalmopathy and under 60 with stable Graves' hyperthyroidism. The approximately 100 discovery patients were randomly split 7:3 into training and test sets. Thyroid tissue and blood T-cell repertoires from six Graves' hyperthyroidism patients were also compared in the study. Whether ophthalmopathy could be predicted prospectively was tested in an independent validation cohort made up of under 20 hyperthyroidism patients plus 17 patients who later progressed to ophthalmopathy. The full study reports these points: Most expanded thyroid clonotypes (frequency above 0.001) were also detected in blood, suggesting blood repertoires may reflect thyroid immune responses. A 13 V-J signature model separated ophthalmopathy from stable hyperthyroidism, with around 88% sensitivity and about 81% specificity in cross-validation and 80%/75% in testing. Sample size was not statistically predetermined, and blinding of investigators to group allocation was not performed. In validation, progression to ophthalmopathy was predicted by the model with approximately 67% sensitivity and approximately 78% specificity, a median of about 6 months before onset.

Hyperthyroidism patients were newly diagnosed, had a disease duration of under 2 months, and were aged 18 to 65 years. Any patient with an uncontrolled infection, another autoimmune disease, pregnancy or lactation was excluded. Clinical symptoms, serum thyroxine and TRAb, thyroid ultrasound, and orbital computed tomography formed the basis for the diagnoses. Blood from progressor patients was collected at the time of first diagnosis with hyperthyroidism, before any ophthalmopathy symptoms had appeared. PBMCs were separated from 10 ml of fresh peripheral blood using Ficoll-Paque density gradient centrifugation. Progressor patients were first diagnosed with Graves' hyperthyroidism and then developed ophthalmopathy during follow-up. Total RNA was extracted with Trizol reagent, and quality was checked on an Agilent 2100 Bioanalyzer. In regard to this clonotype: The antigen this receptor binds is unknown. The input lacks base qualities; no much larger clone sits a single base away.

TCR beta CDR3 regions were amplified from RNA transcripts. For the first round of RT-PCR on the TCR CDR3, the HTBI primer set was used together with the Qiagen OneStep RT-PCR kit. The libraries were constructed in a second round of multiplex PCR and then size-selected and purified. Libraries were sequenced paired-end with 100 bp reads on an Illumina HiSeq2000. In the authors' own workflow: SOAPnuke was used to process the raw data, throwing out any read that contained adapters or uncalled bases, had a mean Phred below 15, or lacked an exact constant-primer or identifier match. High-quality paired reads were merged using COPE v1.2.5, and each unique nucleotide sequence was defined as a clonotype. Clonotypes were aligned to IMGT TRBV, TRBD and TRBJ reference segments using MiTCR v1.1. The analysis was restricted to V-J combinations with a frequency above 0.0001, which together covered 99.2% of the repertoires. A TCS score was defined as the ratio of F50 (clonal expansion) to E x V (chaos), with BLOSUM62-based TCRdist applied between CDR3 peptides within each V-J. Welch's t-statistics and random forest reduced some 510 V-J features to 10 to 15, which were used in a naive Bayes classifier (R e1071). In TCRdb, the public reads were trimmed at Q25 with fastp and aligned with MiXCR, with productive beta chains retained. One record per CDR3 amino acid sequence lists the most common genes and DNA. The V and J calls were determined by TCRdb, not by the authors. For this sample there are 140,000 or so distinct CDR3 sequences; roughly 23% appear just once. Roughly 71% of the sample is taken by the ten largest.

CDR1 and CDR2, per the germline V gene (reference sequence), are MNHEY and SMNVEV. Cut back by 0 bases and 5 bases, the V and J ends lie 13 bases apart. The CDR3 contains 15 residues, cysteine and phenylalanine counted. The only DNA kept is the CDR3, 45 bases in frame from the first base. Sequencing was carried out using blood. Here the chain combines TRBV27 and TRBJ1-1; TRBD1 could be the D gene, as 5 bases match. The sequence derives from a woman aged 45-59 years with Graves' hyperthyroidism that later progressed to Graves' ophthalmopathy. The nucleotide sequence reads TGTGCCAGCAGTTTATCGCCAGGGCTGGGGACTGAAGCTTTCTTT. Translated, this gives CASSLSPGLGTEAFF.